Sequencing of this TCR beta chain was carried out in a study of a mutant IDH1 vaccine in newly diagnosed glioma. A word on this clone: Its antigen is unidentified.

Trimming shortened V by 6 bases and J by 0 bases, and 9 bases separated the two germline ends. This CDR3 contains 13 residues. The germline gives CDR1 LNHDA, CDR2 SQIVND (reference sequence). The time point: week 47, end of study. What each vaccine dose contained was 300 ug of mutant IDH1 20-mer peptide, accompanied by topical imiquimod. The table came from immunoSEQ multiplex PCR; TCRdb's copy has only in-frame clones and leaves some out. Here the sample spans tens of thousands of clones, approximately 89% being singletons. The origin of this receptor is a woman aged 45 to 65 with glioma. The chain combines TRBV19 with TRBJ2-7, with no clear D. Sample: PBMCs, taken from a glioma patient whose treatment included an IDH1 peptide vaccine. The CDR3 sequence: CASSHDSSYEQYF. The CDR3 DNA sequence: TGTGCCAGTAGCCACGATAGCTCCTACGAGCAGTACTTC.